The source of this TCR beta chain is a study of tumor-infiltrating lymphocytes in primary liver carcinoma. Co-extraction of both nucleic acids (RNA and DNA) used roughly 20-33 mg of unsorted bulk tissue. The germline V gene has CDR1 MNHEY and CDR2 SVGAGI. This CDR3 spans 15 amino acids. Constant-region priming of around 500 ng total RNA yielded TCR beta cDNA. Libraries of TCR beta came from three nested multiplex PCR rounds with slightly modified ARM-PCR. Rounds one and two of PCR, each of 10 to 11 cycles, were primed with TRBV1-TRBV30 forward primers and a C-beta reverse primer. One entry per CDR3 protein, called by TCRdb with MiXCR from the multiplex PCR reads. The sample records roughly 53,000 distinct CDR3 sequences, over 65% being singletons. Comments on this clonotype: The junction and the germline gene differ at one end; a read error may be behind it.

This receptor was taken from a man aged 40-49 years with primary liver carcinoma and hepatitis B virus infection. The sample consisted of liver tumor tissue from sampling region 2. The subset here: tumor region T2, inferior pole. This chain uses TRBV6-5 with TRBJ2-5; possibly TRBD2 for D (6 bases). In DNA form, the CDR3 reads TGTGCCAGCAGATCGACTGGCGGGGTCCGAGAGACCCCGTACTTC. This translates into CASRSTGGVRETPYF.